This T cell receptor beta chain was identified during a study of CD8 T cells in ankylosing spondylitis. Study observations and caveats: Seemingly characteristic of ankylosing spondylitis blood was a TCR beta motif consisting of about 8 highly homologous variants. The clones that were linked to disease were reported to be significantly enriched in matched synovial fluid samples from ankylosing spondylitis patients.

TCRdb called the 5' RACE reads again in MiXCR, with one record for every CDR3 protein. Found here are 150,000 to 200,000 distinct CDR3 sequences, approximately 32% of them singletons; the top ten hold around 6%. As regards this clonotype: Antigen specificity is unknown.

The junction had 5 bases not matched to a gene; V was cut back by 5 bases and J by 0 bases. CDR3 size: 15 residues. Germline V lookup: CDR1 SGHVS, CDR2 FQNEAQ. The V call is TRBV7-8, the J call TRBJ1-1; 8 positions agree with TRBD1. The source material was synovial fluid, either unsorted or a sorted T cell fraction (not recorded which). This sequence was found in a male donor with ankylosing spondylitis. CDR3 loop: CASSPRQGMNTEAFF. CDR3 nucleotide sequence: TGTGCCAGCAGCCCGCGACAGGGGATGAACACTGAAGCTTTCTTT.